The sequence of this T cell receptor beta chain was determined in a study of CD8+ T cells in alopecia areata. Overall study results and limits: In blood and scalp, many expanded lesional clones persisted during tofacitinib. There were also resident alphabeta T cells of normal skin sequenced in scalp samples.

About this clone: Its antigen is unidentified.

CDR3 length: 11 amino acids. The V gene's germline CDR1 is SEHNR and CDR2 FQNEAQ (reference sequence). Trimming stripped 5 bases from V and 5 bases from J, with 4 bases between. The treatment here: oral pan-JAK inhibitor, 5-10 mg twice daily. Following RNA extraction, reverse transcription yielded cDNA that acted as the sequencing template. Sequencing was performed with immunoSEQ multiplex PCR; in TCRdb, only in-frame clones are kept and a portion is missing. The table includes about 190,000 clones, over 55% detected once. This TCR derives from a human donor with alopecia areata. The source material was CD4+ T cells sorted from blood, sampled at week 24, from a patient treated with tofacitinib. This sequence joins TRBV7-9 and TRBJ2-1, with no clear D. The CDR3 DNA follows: TGTGCCAGCAGCCCCGACAATGAGCAGTTCTTC. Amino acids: CASSPDNEQFF.